The clone carrying this TCR beta chain has just a few counts. Its cognate antigen is unknown. These data originate in a study of beta chain features in type 1 diabetes. Expressed TCRB transcripts were sequenced because the isolated RNA had all been reverse transcribed beforehand. Sequencing was performed with immunoSEQ multiplex PCR; in TCRdb, only in-frame clones are kept and a portion is missing. The sample carries under 850,000 clones, 13% recorded once. Study results and caveats: Patients and controls would share equally any PCR tilt toward shorter templates. More deletions and fewer insertions at VDJ junctions were seen in type 1 diabetes patients. TCRB CDR3 length was moderately but significantly reduced in all four CD4+ subsets of Type 1 diabetes patients.

The TCR originated in a man younger than 35 with type 1 diabetes. Sequenced material: naive CD4+ T cells from blood.

The DNA for the CDR3 is TGTGCCAGCAGTTACTCGACAGGGGGAGGCTATGGCTACACCTTC. It translates to CASSYSTGGGYGYTF. The rearrangement links TRBV6-5 to TRBJ1-2; TRBD1 matches 9 bases. The CDR3 covers 15 residues. Germline assignment: CDR1 MNHEY and CDR2 SVGAGI. The trim removed 0 bases at V and 4 bases at J, leaving 3 bases unmatched.